The TCR beta chain under discussion was sequenced for a study of T cell clones after liver transplantation (dated by TCRdb to about 2019). Turning to the overall study: The samples were obtained from ITN030ST, a randomized trial that attempted immunosuppression withdrawal within 2 years after liver transplantation. To count as tolerant, a recipient had to stay completely off immunosuppression for at least one year without liver enzymes climbing beyond twice the upper limit of normal. Third party-reactive TCRbeta sequences were also identified from pre-transplant MLRs to serve as an antigen-independent comparator for donor-reactive sequences. Of the 8 liver transplant recipients making up the studied cohort, 3 were classified as tolerant and 5 as non-tolerant. No induction therapy was given to the subjects, and standard immunosuppression was administered until randomization at 12-24 months post-transplant. Blood samples were collected pre-transplant, pre-randomization before withdrawal, and post-randomization after either full withdrawal or failed withdrawal. Of the eight recipients, a few were HCV-positive, while the remaining recipients had been transplanted for non-autoimmune, non-viral indications. Donor-reactive T cell clones were identified by TCRbeta sequencing after a pre-transplant mixed lymphocyte reaction and then tracked in post-transplant blood. Paper-wide results and their limitations: The conclusions were preliminary, being limited by small, heterogeneous patient numbers and by non-standardized post-transplant time points. In 5 of 8 subjects, circulating donor-reactive CD4 TCRbeta sequences decreased significantly after transplant, regardless of tolerance or HCV status. The decline in donor-reactive sequences exceeded the decline in third party-reactive sequences, suggesting partial antigen-specific deletion that was unrelated to withdrawal success. Once repertoire turnover was taken into account, donor-reactive detection showed a significant reduction for CD4 in 7 of 8 subjects and for CD8 in 8 of 8. Because no allograft tissue specimens were available, donor-reactive T cells may have migrated into the graft instead of being deleted. Low numbers of available donor cells limited the measurable donor-reactive repertoire in two subjects.

Frozen genomic DNA underwent high-throughput TCRbeta CDR3 sequencing by immunoSEQ, including PCR amplification, mapping, bias correction and internal controls. On the study's bioinformatics: Only productive rearrangements were retained, and each unique TCRbeta sequence was defined by its CDR3 nucleotide sequence together with its V and J gene. For a sequence to be called donor-reactive, it needed a frequency of at least 0.01% and at least 5-fold expansion in CFSE-low cells compared with unstimulated pre-transplant cells. Minimum frequency thresholds were set for each subject on the basis of the unstimulated sample with the lowest template count, so that a detection power of at least 90% was ensured. Jensen-Shannon divergence between the top 1000 TCRbeta sequences post- versus pre-transplant served as the measure of repertoire turnover. Two-sided Fisher's exact tests were used to test for changes in how often donor-reactive sequences were detected. TCRdb retrieved this table from immuneACCESS and kept in-frame rearrangements only. Not all clones are present; in checked studies, unresolved V genes account for under half, and no reason is known for the remainder. That table is the source of V, J and clone size, and D and trimming were worked out from the DNA. The sample includes roughly 60,000 clones, with 70% observed a single time. Jointly, the top ten make up approximately 2.8% of the sample.

The count of this clone is one. Its cognate antigen has yet to be identified. No per-base quality is available; no much larger clone lies one base away. Unstimulated PBMCs, after thawing, were stained for CD3, CD4 and CD8 and then FACS-sorted into CD3+CD4+ and CD3+CD8+ populations. Randomization to immunosuppression withdrawal applied to every one of the 8 studied subjects. The Qiagen DNeasy Blood and Tissue Kit was used for isolation of genomic DNA. This material consisted of CD4+ T cells from blood, taken at the approximately 16-month timepoint. The source is a human patient who received a liver transplant. After a transplant, some T cells may be the graft donor's own cells.

The CDR3 region reads CAWEVGTHWYF. The sequence in DNA is TGTGCCTGGGAGGTCGGCACTCACTGGTACTTC. This chain joins TRBV30 to TRBJ2-7; no confident D gene assignment can be made. The germline V gene (reference sequence) specifies GTSNPN as CDR1 and SVGIG as CDR2. The junction carries 17 bases between V and J, which are trimmed by 5 bases and 12 bases respectively. The CDR3 goes from the cysteine to the phenylalanine over 11 residues. Only the CDR3 DNA stays, 33 bases, in frame from base 1.